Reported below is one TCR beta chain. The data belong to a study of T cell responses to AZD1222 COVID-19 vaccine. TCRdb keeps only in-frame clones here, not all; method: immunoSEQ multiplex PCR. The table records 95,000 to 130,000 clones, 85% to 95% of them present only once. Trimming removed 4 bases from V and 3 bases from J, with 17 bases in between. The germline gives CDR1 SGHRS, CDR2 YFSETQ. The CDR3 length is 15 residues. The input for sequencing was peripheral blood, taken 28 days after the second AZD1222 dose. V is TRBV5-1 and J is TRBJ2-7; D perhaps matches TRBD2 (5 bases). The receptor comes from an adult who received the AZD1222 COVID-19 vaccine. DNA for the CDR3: TGCGCCAGCAGCGTCTGGAGCGGAATGCTCTACGAGCAGTACTTC. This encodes CASSVWSGMLYEQYF.